The rows below give T cell receptor beta chains drawn from one sample of a study of T cell responses to AZD1222 COVID-19 vaccine. Libraries were prepared by immunoSEQ multiplex PCR; TCRdb keeps only in-frame clonotypes and omits some of them. The data show tens of thousands of clones, 80% to 90% seen once. This specimen consisted of peripheral blood, obtained on day 0 of AZD1222 vaccination. These TCRs come from an adult in good health. Each CDR3 is given with its conserved first and last residue. Each record gives: V gene, CDR3 protein.

v_call: TRBV7-9; cdr3_aa: CASSLLGSGRRNEQFF
v_call: TRBV29-1; cdr3_aa: CSARGPGDTQYF
v_call: TRBV11-3; cdr3_aa: CASSLDSGLNNEQFF
v_call: TRBV7-2; cdr3_aa: CASSWDSSYEQYF
v_call: TRBV7-9; cdr3_aa: CASSLGAGVDKNIQYF
v_call: TRBV18; cdr3_aa: CASSPLGRNTDTQYF
v_call: TRBV30; cdr3_aa: CAWSVSAPDLETQYF
v_call: TRBV11-2; cdr3_aa: CASSLDRAREAFF
v_call: TRBV5-1; cdr3_aa: CASGSVDEQYF
v_call: TRBV24-1; cdr3_aa: CATSDASVTDTQYF
v_call: TRBV7-9; cdr3_aa: CASSFSLTQYTDTQYF
v_call: TRBV27; cdr3_aa: CASTAVGQGSSPLHF
v_call: TRBV7-9; cdr3_aa: CASSLFELGYTF
v_call: TRBV2; cdr3_aa: CASSEDRGGETQYF
v_call: TRBV6-4; cdr3_aa: CASSQTFPGDSYNSPLHF
v_call: TRBV6-5; cdr3_aa: CASRPGTLYGYTF
v_call: TRBV7-2; cdr3_aa: CATGPATGNTIYF
v_call: TRBV5-4; cdr3_aa: CASSLPGPNTGELFF
v_call: TRBV28; cdr3_aa: CASSFPTGTPRGTEAFF
v_call: TRBV11-2; cdr3_aa: CASSPTTISGANNEQFF
v_call: TRBV30; cdr3_aa: CAWTWDSGNTIYF
v_call: TRBV5-5; cdr3_aa: CASSLDPNQPQHF
v_call: TRBV12-3/TRBV12-4; cdr3_aa: CASRGQFYNEQFF
v_call: TRBV10-2; cdr3_aa: CASRLAGVNEQFF
v_call: TRBV9; cdr3_aa: CASSIRWEGYEQYF
v_call: TRBV6-5; cdr3_aa: CASSPQGETQYF
v_call: TRBV5-1; cdr3_aa: CASSFGTGGEKLFF
v_call: TRBV30; cdr3_aa: CAWSVPPGAHGYTF
v_call: TRBV28; cdr3_aa: CASSFMSVPEQPQHF
v_call: TRBV27; cdr3_aa: CASSLGGAYGYTF
v_call: TRBV19; cdr3_aa: CASSMFSGRVNEQFF
v_call: TRBV6-5; cdr3_aa: CASKKDSNYGYTF
v_call: TRBV5-1; cdr3_aa: CASSLGVGTMGRQYF
v_call: TRBV15; cdr3_aa: CATSRVPNGGAEQYF
v_call: TRBV5-1; cdr3_aa: CASSLVGASSYEQYF
v_call: TRBV5-4; cdr3_aa: CASSLGRAGELFF
v_call: TRBV5-5; cdr3_aa: CASSLGLGATEAFF
v_call: TRBV2; cdr3_aa: CASSDSGGSNQPQHF